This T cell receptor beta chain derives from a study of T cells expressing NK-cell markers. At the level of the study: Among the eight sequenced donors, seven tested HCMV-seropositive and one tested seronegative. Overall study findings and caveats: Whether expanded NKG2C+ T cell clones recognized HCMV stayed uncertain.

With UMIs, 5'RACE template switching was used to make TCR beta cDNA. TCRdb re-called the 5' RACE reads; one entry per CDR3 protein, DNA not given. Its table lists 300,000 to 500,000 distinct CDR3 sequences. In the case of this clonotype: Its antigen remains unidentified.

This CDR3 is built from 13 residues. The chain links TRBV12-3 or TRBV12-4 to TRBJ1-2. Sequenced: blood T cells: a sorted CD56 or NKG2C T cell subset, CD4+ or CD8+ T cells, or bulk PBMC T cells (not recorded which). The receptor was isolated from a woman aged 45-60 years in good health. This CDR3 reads CASTHRRLGGYTF.